Shown below are 10 T cell receptor beta chains from a single sample sequenced in a study of early T cells in non-severe SARS-CoV-2 infection. Each CDR3 protein gets one entry after TCRdb re-called the 5' RACE reads with MiXCR. This sample yields roughly 80,000 distinct CDR3 sequences, of which over 8.5% are seen a single time; nearly 5% belongs to the top ten. The specimen was whole blood. These TCRs come from an adult who was a healthcare worker with PCR-confirmed SARS-CoV-2 infection or an uninfected control (not recorded which).

At least ten counts were recorded for this clonotype. V is TRBV30 and J is TRBJ1-5, with 8 bases aligning to TRBD1. Germline V gene sequence: CDR1 GTSNPN, CDR2 SVGIG (reference sequence). V lost 5 bases and J lost 7; bases outside the gene matches: 10. This CDR3 spans 14 amino acids. In DNA form, the CDR3 reads TGTGCCTGGGGTGGACAGGGAGACGGACAGCCCCAGCATTTT. Amino acids: CAWGGQGDGQPQHF.

The chain couples TRBV2 to TRBJ2-7; D gene ambiguous. Germline CDR1 reads SNHLY; CDR2 reads FYNNEI. The CDR3 sequence is 15 residues long. The V end was cut by 4 bases, the J end by 7 bases, with 20 bases between. CDR3 bases: TGTGCCAGCAGTGTCTTGGCTAGGTCACTGAGGGAGCAGTACTTC. Translation gives CASSVLARSLREQYF.

This clonotype was observed at least ten times. V is TRBV3-1 and J is TRBJ1-2, with D hard to call. CDR1 and CDR2 (germline): LGHDT, YNNKEL (reference sequence). Deletions cut 1 base from V and 7 bases from J, with 7 bases between. CDR3 length equals 12 residues. CDR3 sequence (DNA): TGTGCCAGCAGCCAAGGGACGCGTGGCTACACCTTC. Translated: CASSQGTRGYTF.

This clonotype appeared a few times. V is TRBV6-2 or TRBV6-3 and J is TRBJ1-1, with unresolved D. The germline gives CDR1 MNHEY, CDR2 SVGEGT. The CDR3 has 12 residues. V shed 4 bases and J shed 3 bases, with 6 bases lying between them. The CDR3 DNA reads as TGTGCCAGCAGTTGGTTGGACACTGAAGCTTTCTTT. Protein product: CASSWLDTEAFF.

This clonotype came up many times. The rearrangement joins TRBV5-8 to TRBJ2-6; D not certain. Germline-derived CDR1 and CDR2 are SGHTS and YDEGEE. The CDR3 sequence is 15 residues long. Between the trimmed V and J ends, which lost 1 base and 0 bases, there was a span of 5 bases. The CDR3 region has the DNA TGTGCCAGCAGCTTGCTATTCTCTGGGGCCAACGTCCTGACTTTC. The encoded protein is CASSLLFSGANVLTF. The full variable domain, its missing parts supplied by reference TRBV5-8 and TRBJ2-6, is EAGVTQSPTHLIKTRGQQATLRCSPISGHTSVYWYQQALGLGLQFLLWYDEGEERNRGNFPPRFSGRQFPNYSSELNVNALELEDSALYLCASSLLFSGANVLTFGAGSRLTVL.

This clonotype was seen repeatedly, ten times or more. The rearrangement links TRBV5-4 to TRBJ1-1; tentatively, D is TRBD1 (5 bases). The CDR3 consists of 10 residues. Germline V gene sequence: CDR1 SGHNT, CDR2 YYREEE (reference sequence). V was cut by 7 bases and J by 11 bases, with 12 bases left in between. CDR3 amino acids: CASGTGKAFF. The CDR3 DNA is TGTGCCAGCGGGACGGGGAAGGCTTTCTTT. Based on the CDR3 plus reference TRBV5-4 and TRBJ1-1, the full variable domain is ETGVTQSPTHLIKTRGQQVTLRCSSQSGHNTVSWYQQALGQGPQFIFQYYREEENGRGNFPPRFSGLQFPNYSSELNVNALELDDSALYLCASGTGKAFFGQGTRLTVV.

This clonotype has a handful of counts. The genes are TRBV25-1 and TRBJ2-5, with D unclear. The CDR3 is made up of 13 amino acids. Germline values: CDR1 MGHDK, CDR2 SYGVNS. The V end was cut by 8 bases, the J end by 5 bases, with 15 bases between. The CDR3 DNA reads TGTGCCAGCGGGGAAACCCTGGGGGAGACCCAGTACTTC. Protein: CASGETLGETQYF.

This clonotype turned up a few times. The V call is TRBV10-2, the J call TRBJ1-4; no reliable D call. Deletions cut 8 bases from V and 0 bases from J, with 10 bases between. The CDR3 contains 14 residues. The V gene's germline CDR1 is WSHSY and CDR2 SAAADI. CDR3 in amino acids: CASGPSATNEKLFF. CDR3 coding DNA: TGCGCCAGCGGACCCAGCGCAACTAATGAAAAACTGTTTTTT.

This clonotype was picked up a small number of times. This clone may be a read error of a much larger clone one base away. The CDR3 ends on some other residue instead of the conserved phenylalanine or tryptophan, so this is likely a read error. The rearrangement uses TRBV12-3 or TRBV12-4 and TRBJ2-5; 8 bases map to TRBD2. This CDR3 has 15 amino acids. The CDR3 nucleotides read TGTGCCAGCAGTCTAGCGGGCTCGTACCGGGAGACCCAGTACGTC. Translation: CASSLAGSYRETQYV.

This clonotype was counted at least ten times. The chain is built from TRBV11-2 and TRBJ2-3; 9 bases are a match to TRBD1. With V trimmed by 5 bases and J by 3 bases, 6 bases remained unmatched. CDR1 SGHAT and CDR2 FQNNGV come from the germline V gene. There are 15 residues in the CDR3. CDR3 sequence reads: CASSVTGGVTDTQYF. CDR3 sequence (DNA): TGTGCCAGCAGCGTGACAGGGGGAGTGACAGATACGCAGTATTTT.